The clone carrying this T cell receptor (beta chain) has only a few counts. This entry is derived from a study of early T cells in non-severe SARS-CoV-2 infection. Unique molecular identifiers were added to individual cDNA molecules. Each CDR3 protein is one row after TCRdb ran MiXCR on the 5' RACE reads. The table shows around 60,000 distinct CDR3 sequences, with about an eighth occurring only once. Trimming pared 7 bases from V and 1 base from J, leaving 16 bases between. This CDR3 comprises 14 residues. The V gene's germline CDR1 is SQVTM and CDR2 ANQGSEA. This chain joins TRBV29-1 and TRBJ1-1; D might be TRBD1 (6 bases). The TCR comes from an adult who was a healthcare worker with PCR-confirmed SARS-CoV-2 infection or an uninfected control (not recorded which). Specimen: whole blood. The CDR3 region is CSARYRAENTEAFF. For the CDR3, the DNA is TGCAGCGCCCGCTACAGGGCGGAGAACACTGAAGCTTTCTTT.